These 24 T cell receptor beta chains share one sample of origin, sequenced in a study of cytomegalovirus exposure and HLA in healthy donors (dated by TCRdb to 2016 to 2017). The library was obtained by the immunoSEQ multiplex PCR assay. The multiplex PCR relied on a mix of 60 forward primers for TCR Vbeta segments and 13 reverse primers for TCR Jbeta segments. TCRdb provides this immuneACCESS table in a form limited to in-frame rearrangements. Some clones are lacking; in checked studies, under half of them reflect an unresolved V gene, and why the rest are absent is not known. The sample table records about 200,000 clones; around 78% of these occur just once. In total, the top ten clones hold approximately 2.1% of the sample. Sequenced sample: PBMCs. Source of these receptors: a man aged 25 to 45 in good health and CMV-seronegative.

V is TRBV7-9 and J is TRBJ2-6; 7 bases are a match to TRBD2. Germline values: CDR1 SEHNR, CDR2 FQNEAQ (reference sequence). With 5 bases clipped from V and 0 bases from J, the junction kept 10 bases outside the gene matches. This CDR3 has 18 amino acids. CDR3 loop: CASSLKRDASSGANVLTF. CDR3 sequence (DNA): TGTGCCAGCAGCCTAAAGCGGGACGCCAGCTCTGGGGCCAACGTCCTGACTTTC.

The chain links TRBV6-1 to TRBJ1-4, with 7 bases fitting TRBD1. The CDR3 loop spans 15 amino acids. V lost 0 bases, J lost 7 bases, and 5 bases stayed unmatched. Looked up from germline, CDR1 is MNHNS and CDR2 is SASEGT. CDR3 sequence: CASSEADRAAEKLFF. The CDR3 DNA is TGTGCCAGCAGTGAAGCCGACAGGGCCGCTGAAAAACTGTTTTTT.

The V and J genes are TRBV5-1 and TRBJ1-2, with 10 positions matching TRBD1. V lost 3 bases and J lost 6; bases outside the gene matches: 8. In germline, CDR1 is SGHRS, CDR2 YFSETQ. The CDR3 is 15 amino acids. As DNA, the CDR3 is TGCGCCAGCAGCTCGAGGACAGGGGGAACCGATGGCTACACCTTC. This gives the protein CASSSRTGGTDGYTF.

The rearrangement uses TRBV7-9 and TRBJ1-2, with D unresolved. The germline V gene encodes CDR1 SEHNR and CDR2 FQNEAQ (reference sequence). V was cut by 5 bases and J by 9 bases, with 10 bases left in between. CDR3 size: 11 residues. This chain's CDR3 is CASSPEERYTF. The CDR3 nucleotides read TGTGCCAGCAGCCCCGAGGAACGCTACACCTTC.

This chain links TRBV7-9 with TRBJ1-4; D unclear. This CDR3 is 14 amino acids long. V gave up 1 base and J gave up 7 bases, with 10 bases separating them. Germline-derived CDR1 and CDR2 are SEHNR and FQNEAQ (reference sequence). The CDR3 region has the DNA TGTGCCAGCAGCTTAGACGGGGTGGGTGAAAAACTGTTTTTT. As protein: CASSLDGVGEKLFF.

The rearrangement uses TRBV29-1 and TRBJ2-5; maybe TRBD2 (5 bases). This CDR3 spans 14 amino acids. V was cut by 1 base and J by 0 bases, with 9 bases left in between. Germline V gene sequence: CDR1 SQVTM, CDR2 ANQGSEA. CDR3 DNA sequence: TGCAGCGTTGAAGTGGCGGGTTACCAAGAGACCCAGTACTTC. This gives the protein CSVEVAGYQETQYF.

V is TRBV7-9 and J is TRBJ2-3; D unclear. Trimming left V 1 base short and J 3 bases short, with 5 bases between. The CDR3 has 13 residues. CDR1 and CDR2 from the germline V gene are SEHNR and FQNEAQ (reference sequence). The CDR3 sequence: CASSLVQTDTQYF. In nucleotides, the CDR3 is TGTGCCAGCAGCTTAGTCCAGACAGATACGCAGTATTTT.

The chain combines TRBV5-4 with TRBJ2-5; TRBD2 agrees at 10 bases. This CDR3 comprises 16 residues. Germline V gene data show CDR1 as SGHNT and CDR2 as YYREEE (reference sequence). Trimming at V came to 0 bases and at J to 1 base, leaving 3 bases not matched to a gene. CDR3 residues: CASSLGTSGTQETQYF. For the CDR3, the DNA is TGTGCCAGCAGCTTGGGGACTAGCGGAACCCAAGAGACCCAGTACTTC.

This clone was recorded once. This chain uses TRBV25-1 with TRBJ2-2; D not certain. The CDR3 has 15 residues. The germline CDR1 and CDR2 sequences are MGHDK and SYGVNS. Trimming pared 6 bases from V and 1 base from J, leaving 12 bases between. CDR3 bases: TGTGCCAGCAGCGTCCAGCGCCTGAACACCGGGGAGCTGTTTTTT. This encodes CASSVQRLNTGELFF.

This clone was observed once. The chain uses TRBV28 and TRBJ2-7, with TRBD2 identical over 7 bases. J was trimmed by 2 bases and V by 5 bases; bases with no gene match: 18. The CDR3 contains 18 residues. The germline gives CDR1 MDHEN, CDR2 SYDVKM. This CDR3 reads CASSAVEGKAGRPYEQYF. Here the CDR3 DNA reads TGTGCCAGCAGTGCGGTCGAGGGCAAAGCGGGACGCCCCTACGAGCAGTACTTC.

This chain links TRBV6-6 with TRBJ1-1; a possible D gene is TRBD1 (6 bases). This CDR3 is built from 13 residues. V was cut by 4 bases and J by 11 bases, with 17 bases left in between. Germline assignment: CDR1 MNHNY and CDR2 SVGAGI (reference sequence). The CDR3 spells CASSWSEDRGAFF. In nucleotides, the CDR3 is TGTGCCAGCAGTTGGTCCGAGGACAGAGGGGCTTTCTTT.

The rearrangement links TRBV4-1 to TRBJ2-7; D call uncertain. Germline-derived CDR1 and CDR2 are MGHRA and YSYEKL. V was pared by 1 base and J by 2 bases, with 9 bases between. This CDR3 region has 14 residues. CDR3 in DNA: TGCGCCAGCAGCCAAGTGGGCAGCCCCTACGAGCAGTACTTC. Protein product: CASSQVGSPYEQYF.

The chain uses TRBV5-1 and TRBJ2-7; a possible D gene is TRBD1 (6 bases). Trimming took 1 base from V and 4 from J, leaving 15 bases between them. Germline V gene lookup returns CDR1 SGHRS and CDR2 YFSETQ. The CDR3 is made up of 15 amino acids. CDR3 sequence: CASSLTGKLVYEQYF. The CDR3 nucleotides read TGCGCCAGCAGCTTGACAGGGAAACTCGTTTACGAGCAGTACTTC.

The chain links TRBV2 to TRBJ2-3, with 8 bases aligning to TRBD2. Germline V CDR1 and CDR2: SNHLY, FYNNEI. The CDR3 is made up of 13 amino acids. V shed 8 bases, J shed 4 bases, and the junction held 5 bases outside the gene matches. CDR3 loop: CASERELADTQYF. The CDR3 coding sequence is TGTGCCAGCGAGCGGGAGCTCGCAGATACGCAGTATTTT.

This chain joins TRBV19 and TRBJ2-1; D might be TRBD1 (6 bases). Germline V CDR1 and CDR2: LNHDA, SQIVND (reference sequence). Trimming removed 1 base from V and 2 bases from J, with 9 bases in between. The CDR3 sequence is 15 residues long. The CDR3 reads CASSIGDNAYNEQFF. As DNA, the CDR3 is TGTGCCAGTAGTATAGGGGACAATGCCTACAATGAGCAGTTCTTC.

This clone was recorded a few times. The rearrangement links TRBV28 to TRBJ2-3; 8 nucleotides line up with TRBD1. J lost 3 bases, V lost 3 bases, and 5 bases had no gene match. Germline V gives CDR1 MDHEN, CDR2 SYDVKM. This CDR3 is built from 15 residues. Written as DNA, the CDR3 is TGTGCCAGCAGTTTGCCGGACAGGGTTACAGATACGCAGTATTTT. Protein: CASSLPDRVTDTQYF.

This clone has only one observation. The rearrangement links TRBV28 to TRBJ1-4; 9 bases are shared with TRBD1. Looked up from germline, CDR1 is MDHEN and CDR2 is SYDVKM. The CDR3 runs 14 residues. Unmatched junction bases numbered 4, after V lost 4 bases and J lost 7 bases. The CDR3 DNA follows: TGTGCCAGCAGTTCCGGGACAGGGCGTGAAAAACTGTTTTTT. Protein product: CASSSGTGREKLFF.

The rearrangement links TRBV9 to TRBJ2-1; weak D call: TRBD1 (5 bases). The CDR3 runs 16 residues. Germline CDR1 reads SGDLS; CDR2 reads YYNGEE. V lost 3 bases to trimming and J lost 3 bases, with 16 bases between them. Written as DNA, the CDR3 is TGTGCCAGCAGCGGACCCCAGGGTAGGGGCTACAATGAGCAGTTCTTC. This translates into CASSGPQGRGYNEQFF.

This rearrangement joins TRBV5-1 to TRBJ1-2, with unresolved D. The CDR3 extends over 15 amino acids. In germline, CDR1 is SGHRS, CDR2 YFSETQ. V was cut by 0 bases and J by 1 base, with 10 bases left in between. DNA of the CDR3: TGCGCCAGCAGCTTGGAGGCAGACTTTAACTATGGCTACACCTTC. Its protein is CASSLEADFNYGYTF.

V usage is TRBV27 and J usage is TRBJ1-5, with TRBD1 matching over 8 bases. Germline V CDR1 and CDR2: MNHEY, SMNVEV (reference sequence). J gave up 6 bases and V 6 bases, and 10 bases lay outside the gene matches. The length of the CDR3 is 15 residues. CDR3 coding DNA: TGTGCCAGCAGGGGGACAGGTCCCCCCGGTCAGCCCCAGCATTTT. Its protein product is CASRGTGPPGQPQHF.

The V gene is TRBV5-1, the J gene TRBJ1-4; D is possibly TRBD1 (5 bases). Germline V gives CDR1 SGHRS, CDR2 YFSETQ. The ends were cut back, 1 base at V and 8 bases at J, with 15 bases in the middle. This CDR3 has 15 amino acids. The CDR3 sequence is CASSLLQDKGEKLFF. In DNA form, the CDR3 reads TGCGCCAGCAGCTTGCTTCAGGACAAGGGAGAAAAACTGTTTTTT.

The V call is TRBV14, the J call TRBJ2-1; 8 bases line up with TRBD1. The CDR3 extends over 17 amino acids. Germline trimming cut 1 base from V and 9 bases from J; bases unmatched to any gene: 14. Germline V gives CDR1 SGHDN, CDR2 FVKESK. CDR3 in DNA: TGTGCCAGCAGCCAAGGGGTTACGACAGGGGCTGATTCTGAGCAGTTCTTC. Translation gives CASSQGVTTGADSEQFF.

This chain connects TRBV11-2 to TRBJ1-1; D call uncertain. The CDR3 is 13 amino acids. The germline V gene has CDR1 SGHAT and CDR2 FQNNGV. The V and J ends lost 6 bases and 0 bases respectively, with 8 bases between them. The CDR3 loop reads CASREIVNTEAFF. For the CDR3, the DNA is TGTGCCAGCAGGGAGATAGTGAACACTGAAGCTTTCTTT.

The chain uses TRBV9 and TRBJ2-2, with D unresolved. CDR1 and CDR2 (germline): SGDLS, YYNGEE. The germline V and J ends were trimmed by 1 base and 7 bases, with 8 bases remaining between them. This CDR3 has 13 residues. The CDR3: CASSVHSGGELFF. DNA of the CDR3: TGTGCCAGCAGCGTACACTCCGGCGGGGAGCTGTTTTTT.